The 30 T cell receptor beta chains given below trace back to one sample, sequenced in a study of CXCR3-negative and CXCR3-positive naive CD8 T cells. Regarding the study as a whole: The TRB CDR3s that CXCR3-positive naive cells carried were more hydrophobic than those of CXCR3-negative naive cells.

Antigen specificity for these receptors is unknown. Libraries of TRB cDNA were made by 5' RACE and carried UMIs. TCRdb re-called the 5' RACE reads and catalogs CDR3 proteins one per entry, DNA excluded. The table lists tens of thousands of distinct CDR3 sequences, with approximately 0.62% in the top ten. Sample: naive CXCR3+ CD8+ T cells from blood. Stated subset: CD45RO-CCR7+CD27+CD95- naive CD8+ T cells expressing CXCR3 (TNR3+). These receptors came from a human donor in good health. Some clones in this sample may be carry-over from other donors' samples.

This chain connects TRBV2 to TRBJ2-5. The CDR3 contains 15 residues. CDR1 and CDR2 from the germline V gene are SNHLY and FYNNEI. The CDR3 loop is CASEPRKFEEETQYF.

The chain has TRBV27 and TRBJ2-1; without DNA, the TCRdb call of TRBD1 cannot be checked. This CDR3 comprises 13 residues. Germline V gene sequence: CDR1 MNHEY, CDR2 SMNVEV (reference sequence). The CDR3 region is CASSLGGGNEQFF.

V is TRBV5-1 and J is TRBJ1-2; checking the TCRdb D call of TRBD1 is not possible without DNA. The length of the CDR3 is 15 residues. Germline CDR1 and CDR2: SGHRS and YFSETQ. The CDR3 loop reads CASSYTGTASYGYTF.

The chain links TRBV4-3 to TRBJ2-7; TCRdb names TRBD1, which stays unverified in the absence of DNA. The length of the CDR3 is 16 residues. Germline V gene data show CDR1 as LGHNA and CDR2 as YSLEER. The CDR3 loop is CASSQDLAGSSYEQYF.

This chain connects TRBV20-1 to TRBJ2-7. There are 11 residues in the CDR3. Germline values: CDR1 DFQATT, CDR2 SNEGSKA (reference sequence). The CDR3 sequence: CSAGKRNEQYF.

The CDR3 protein is CASSLAGNTGEGGEQYF. The chain employs TRBV28 and TRBJ2-7; TCRdb proposes TRBD2, but this gene call is untestable without DNA. Germline CDR1 and CDR2: MDHEN and SYDVKM. The CDR3 extends over 17 amino acids.

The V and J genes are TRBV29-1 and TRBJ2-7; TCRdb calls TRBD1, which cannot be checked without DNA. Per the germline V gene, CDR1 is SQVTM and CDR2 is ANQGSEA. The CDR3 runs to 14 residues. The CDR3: CSVDLTAGGYEQYF.

The CDR3 loop reads CASSEDPGHQPQHF. V is TRBV6-1 and J is TRBJ1-5. CDR1 is MNHNS, CDR2 SASEGT, per germline. This CDR3 is 14 amino acids long.

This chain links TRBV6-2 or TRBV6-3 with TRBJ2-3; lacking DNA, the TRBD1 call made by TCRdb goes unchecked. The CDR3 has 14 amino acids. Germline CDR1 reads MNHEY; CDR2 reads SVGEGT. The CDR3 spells CASNLYRDTDTQYF.

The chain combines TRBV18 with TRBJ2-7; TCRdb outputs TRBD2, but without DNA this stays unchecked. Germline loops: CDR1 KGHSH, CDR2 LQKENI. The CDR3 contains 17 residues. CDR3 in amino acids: CASSPPAGGPPSYEQYF. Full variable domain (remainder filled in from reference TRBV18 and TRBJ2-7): NAGVMQNPRHLVRRRGQEARLRCSPMKGHSHVYWYRQLPEEGLKFMVYLQKENIIDESGMPKERFSAEFPKEGPSILRIQQVVRGDSAAYFCASSPPAGGPPSYEQYFGPGTRLTVT.

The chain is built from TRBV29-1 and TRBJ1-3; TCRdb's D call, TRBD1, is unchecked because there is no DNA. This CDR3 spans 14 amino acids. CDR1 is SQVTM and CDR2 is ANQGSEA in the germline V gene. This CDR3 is CSVDGQVAGNTIYF.

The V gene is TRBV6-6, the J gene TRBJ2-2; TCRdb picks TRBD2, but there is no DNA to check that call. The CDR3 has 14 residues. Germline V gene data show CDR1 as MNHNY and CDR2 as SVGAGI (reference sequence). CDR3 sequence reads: CAIYSGENTGELFF.

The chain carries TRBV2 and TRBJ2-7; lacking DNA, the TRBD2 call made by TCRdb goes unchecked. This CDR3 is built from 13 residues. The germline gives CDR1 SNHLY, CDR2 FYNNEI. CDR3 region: CASSVGSLREQYF.

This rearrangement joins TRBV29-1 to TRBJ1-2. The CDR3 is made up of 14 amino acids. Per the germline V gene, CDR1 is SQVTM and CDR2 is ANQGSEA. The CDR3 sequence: CSVEWTGGYYGYTF.

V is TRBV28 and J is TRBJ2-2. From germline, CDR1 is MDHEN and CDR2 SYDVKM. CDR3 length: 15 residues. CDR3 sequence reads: CASSDDIENTGELFF.

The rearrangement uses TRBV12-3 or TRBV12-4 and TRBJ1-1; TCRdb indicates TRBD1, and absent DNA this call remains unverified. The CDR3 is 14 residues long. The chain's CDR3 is CASSLGGYNTEAFF.

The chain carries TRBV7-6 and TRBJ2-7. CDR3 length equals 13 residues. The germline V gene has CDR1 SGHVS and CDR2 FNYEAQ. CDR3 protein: CASSLALGDEQYF.

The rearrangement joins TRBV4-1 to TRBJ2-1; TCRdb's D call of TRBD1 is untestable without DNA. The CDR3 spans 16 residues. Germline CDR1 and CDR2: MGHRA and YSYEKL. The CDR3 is CASSQEVGQGIDEQFF.

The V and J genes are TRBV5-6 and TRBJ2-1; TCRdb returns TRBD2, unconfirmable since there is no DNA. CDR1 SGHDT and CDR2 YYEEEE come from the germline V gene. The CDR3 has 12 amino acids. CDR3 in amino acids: CASLLGPNEQFF.

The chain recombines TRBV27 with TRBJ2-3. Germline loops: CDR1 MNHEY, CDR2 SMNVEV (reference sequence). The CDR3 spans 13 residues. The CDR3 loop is CASRTRSGDTQYF.

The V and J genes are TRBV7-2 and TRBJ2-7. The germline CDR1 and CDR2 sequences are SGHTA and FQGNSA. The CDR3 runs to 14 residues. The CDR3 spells CASSLATEPYEQYF.

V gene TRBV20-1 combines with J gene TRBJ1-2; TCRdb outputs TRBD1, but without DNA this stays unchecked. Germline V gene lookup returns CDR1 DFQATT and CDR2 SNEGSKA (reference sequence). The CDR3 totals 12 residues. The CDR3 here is CSAEGKTPGYTF.

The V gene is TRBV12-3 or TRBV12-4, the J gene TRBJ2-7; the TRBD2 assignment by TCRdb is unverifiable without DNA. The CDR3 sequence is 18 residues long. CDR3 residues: CASSNTGTSGGFSYEQYF.

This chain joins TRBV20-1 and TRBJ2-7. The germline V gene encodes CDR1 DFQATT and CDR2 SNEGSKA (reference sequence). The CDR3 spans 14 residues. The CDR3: CSARDPKSSYEQYF.

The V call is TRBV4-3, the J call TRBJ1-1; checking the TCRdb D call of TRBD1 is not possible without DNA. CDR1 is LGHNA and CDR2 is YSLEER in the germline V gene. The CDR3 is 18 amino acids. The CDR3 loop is CASSQEVSGNGENTEAFF.

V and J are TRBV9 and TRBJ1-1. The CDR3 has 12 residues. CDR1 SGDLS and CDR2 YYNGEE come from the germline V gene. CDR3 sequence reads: CASRGIDTEAFF.

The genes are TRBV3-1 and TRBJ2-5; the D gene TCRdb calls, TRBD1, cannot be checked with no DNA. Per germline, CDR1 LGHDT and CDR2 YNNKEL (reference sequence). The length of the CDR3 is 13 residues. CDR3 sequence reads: CASSHRTEETQYF.

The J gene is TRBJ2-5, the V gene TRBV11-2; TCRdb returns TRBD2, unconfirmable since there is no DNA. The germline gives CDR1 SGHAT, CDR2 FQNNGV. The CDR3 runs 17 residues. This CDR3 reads CASSSSAEADRRETQYF.

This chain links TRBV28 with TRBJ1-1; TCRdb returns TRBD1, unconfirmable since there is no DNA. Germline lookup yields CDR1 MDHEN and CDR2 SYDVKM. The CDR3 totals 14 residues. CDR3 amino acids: CASSHRGGNTEAFF.

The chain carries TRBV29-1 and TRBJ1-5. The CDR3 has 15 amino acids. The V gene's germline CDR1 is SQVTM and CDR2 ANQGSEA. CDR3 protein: CIVAVGSGPNQPQHF.